Listed below are T cell receptor beta chains from one sample, sequenced in a study of blood T cell repertoires in COVID-19. Libraries were prepared by immunoSEQ multiplex PCR; TCRdb keeps only in-frame clonotypes and omits some of them. The table lists approximately 300,000 clones, nearly 90% of them singletons. The sequencing input was PBMCs or T cells enriched from blood (not recorded which). The receptors shown here come from a woman aged 25 to 39 who had recovered from COVID-19. Each CDR3 is given with its conserved first and last residue. D genes are given only for firm matches. The size entry is marked missing in some rows and otherwise reads once, few, many or a size class.

TRBD1	.	TRBJ1-4	TRBV19	CASSETGGYEKLFF	TGTGCCAGTAGTGAGACAGGGGGTTATGAAAAACTGTTTTTT
TRBD2	.	TRBJ2-7	TRBV5-1	CASSPGGGSYEQYF	TGCGCCAGCAGCCCGGGGGGTGGCTCCTACGAGCAGTACTTC
.	.	TRBJ2-1	TRBV5-1	CASRQTGVSYNEQFF	TGCGCCAGCAGACAGACGGGAGTCTCCTACAATGAGCAGTTCTTC
.	.	TRBJ1-1	TRBV6-5	CASSADGSNTEAFF	TGTGCCAGCAGCGCAGACGGGTCGAACACTGAAGCTTTCTTT
.	.	TRBJ2-7	TRBV6-5	CASSYSFPSSYEQYF	TGTGCCAGCAGTTACTCGTTCCCTTCGTCGTACGAGCAGTACTTC
TRBD1	once	TRBJ1-3	TRBV5-6	CASSLTQGAGNTIYF	TGTGCCAGCAGCTTAACCCAGGGGGCTGGAAACACCATATATTTT
TRBD1	.	TRBJ1-5	TRBV7-9	CASSLTGDNQPQHF	TGTGCCAGCAGCCTGACAGGGGACAATCAGCCCCAGCATTTT
.	once	TRBJ2-4	TRBV5-1	CASSLEGVGPYF	TGCGCCAGCAGCTTGGAAGGGGTCGGGCCGTACTTC
TRBD2	.	TRBJ2-3	TRBV20-1	CSASILWTSLSDTQYF	TGCAGTGCTAGTATTCTATGGACTAGTCTCTCAGATACGCAGTATTTT
.	.	TRBJ1-1	TRBV6-5	CASSYSPSGNTEAFF	TGTGCCAGCAGTTATTCCCCTTCGGGGAATACTGAAGCTTTCTTT
TRBD2	.	TRBJ2-1	TRBV19	CASSPLPGLNNEQFF	TGTGCCAGTAGCCCTCTCCCGGGACTAAACAATGAGCAGTTCTTC
TRBD1	.	TRBJ1-6	TRBV5-1	CASSAGQGSPPLHF	TGCGCCAGCAGCGCCGGACAGGGGTCGCCACCCCTCCACTTT
TRBD1	few	TRBJ2-1	TRBV6-2/TRBV6-3	CASSYSGDRGGLLYNEQFF	TGTGCCAGCAGTTACTCAGGGGACAGGGGTGGACTTCTTTACAATGAGCAGTTCTTC
TRBD1	.	TRBJ2-2	TRBV13	CASSWDRGRTGELFF	TGTGCCAGCAGCTGGGACAGGGGGCGCACCGGGGAGCTGTTTTTT
.	.	TRBJ2-7	TRBV30	CAWAGITTYEQYF	TGTGCCTGGGCAGGAATAACAACCTACGAGCAGTACTTC
TRBD1	.	TRBJ1-1	TRBV19	CASSSRQGRTEAFF	TGTGCCAGTAGTAGCCGACAGGGCCGCACTGAAGCTTTCTTT
.	few	TRBJ1-2	TRBV29-1	CSGGGRDYGYTF	TGCAGCGGTGGGGGCAGGGACTATGGCTACACCTTC
.	.	TRBJ1-1	TRBV18	CASSTDRPGSSFF	TGTGCCAGCTCAACAGACAGGCCGGGCTCATCTTTCTTT
TRBD1	.	TRBJ1-1	TRBV11-3	CASSPGQGAGRTEAFF	TGTGCCAGCAGCCCCGGACAGGGGGCCGGAAGGACTGAAGCTTTCTTT
TRBD2	.	TRBJ2-3	TRBV5-5	CASRSGRGTDTQYF	TGTGCCAGCCGGAGCGGGAGAGGAACAGATACGCAGTATTTT
.	.	TRBJ1-3	TRBV12-5	CASGPPRGLIISSGNTIYF	TGTGCTAGTGGTCCTCCCCGGGGACTTATAATTAGCTCTGGAAACACCATATATTTT
.	.	TRBJ1-5	TRBV28	CASSPLTWTANQPQHF	TGTGCCAGCAGTCCACTCACTTGGACTGCAAATCAGCCCCAGCATTTT
TRBD2	.	TRBJ2-1	TRBV15	CATSSQTTSGHNEQFF	TGTGCCACCAGCAGCCAGACGACTAGCGGCCACAATGAGCAGTTCTTC
.	.	TRBJ2-1	TRBV6-5	CASRGIYQGGEQFF	TGTGCCAGCAGGGGGATCTACCAGGGGGGTGAGCAGTTCTTC
TRBD2	.	TRBJ2-1	TRBV6-5	CASRFLAGVDNEQFF	TGTGCCAGCAGATTCTTGGCGGGAGTAGACAATGAGCAGTTCTTC
.	once	TRBJ2-7	TRBV5-1	CASSFSGDLFYEQYF	TGCGCCAGCAGCTTTTCGGGGGATTTATTCTACGAGCAGTACTTC
.	.	TRBJ1-2	TRBV18	CASSPTNRYRGSSDGYTF	TGTGCCAGCTCACCCACCAACCGCTACCGGGGTAGCAGCGATGGCTACACCTTC
.	.	TRBJ1-4	TRBV5-1	CASSLGLTNEKLFF	TGCGCCAGCAGCTTGGGGCTAACTAATGAAAAACTGTTTTTT
.	.	TRBJ1-1	TRBV7-9	CASSFQEGFF	TGTGCCAGCAGCTTCCAGGAGGGTTTCTTT
TRBD1	.	TRBJ2-1	TRBV10-2	CASSEPGQGARNEQFF	TGCGCCAGCAGTGAGCCGGGACAGGGGGCTAGGAATGAGCAGTTCTTC
TRBD1	.	TRBJ2-1	TRBV5-1	CASSFTGGGVVNEQFF	TGCGCCAGCAGCTTTACAGGGGGTGGCGTGGTGAATGAGCAGTTCTTC
.	.	TRBJ2-3	TRBV28	CASSPDQGWADTQYF	TGTGCCAGCAGTCCTGACCAGGGCTGGGCAGATACGCAGTATTTT
TRBD2	.	TRBJ2-5	TRBV3-1/TRBV3-2	CASSSRAGVGETQYF	TGTGCCAGCAGCTCCCGGGCGGGAGTGGGGGAGACCCAGTACTTC
.	.	TRBJ1-2	TRBV27	CASSPFDRNYGYTF	TGTGCCAGCAGCCCATTCGACAGGAACTATGGCTACACCTTC
.	.	TRBJ1-5	TRBV12-3/TRBV12-4	CASSLLNQPQHF	TGTGCCAGCAGTTTACTTAATCAGCCCCAGCATTTT
TRBD1	.	TRBJ1-1	TRBV7-9	CASSLQGARTEAFF	TGTGCCAGCAGCTTACAGGGGGCAAGAACTGAAGCTTTCTTT
TRBD1	.	TRBJ1-5	TRBV19	CASRGQAQPQHF	TGTGCCAGTAGGGGACAGGCTCAGCCCCAGCATTTT
.	.	TRBJ2-7	TRBV5-1	CASSLGAGSGEQYF	TGCGCCAGCAGCTTGGGGGCAGGGTCGGGTGAGCAGTACTTC
TRBD1	.	TRBJ1-4	TRBV3-1/TRBV3-2	CASSPGQAREKLFF	TGTGCCAGCAGCCCTGGACAGGCGCGCGAAAAACTGTTTTTT
TRBD2	once	TRBJ2-1	TRBV13	CASSLWGTSGSDEQFF	TGTGCCAGCAGCTTATGGGGGACTAGCGGGAGCGATGAGCAGTTCTTC
.	.	TRBJ1-2	TRBV10-3	CAISGATYGYTF	TGTGCCATCAGTGGGGCGACCTATGGCTACACCTTC
.	.	TRBJ2-2	TRBV18	CASSPFTPPGTGELFF	TGTGCCAGCTCACCATTCACACCGCCGGGCACCGGGGAGCTGTTTTTT
.	.	TRBJ2-2	TRBV7-3	CASSLDSPGELFF	TGTGCCAGCAGCCTGGACTCCCCCGGGGAGCTGTTTTTT
.	few	TRBJ2-2	TRBV4-3	CASSQTTTRVGGELFF	TGCGCCAGCAGCCAAACGACAACTAGGGTCGGCGGGGAGCTGTTTTTT
.	.	TRBJ1-4	TRBV4-2	CASSQAEGGNGNEKLFF	TGTGCCAGCAGCCAAGCCGAGGGGGGGAATGGTAATGAAAAACTGTTTTTT
TRBD2	.	TRBJ2-7	TRBV27	CASSFGLAGGYEQYF	TGTGCCAGCAGTTTCGGACTAGCGGGAGGGTACGAGCAGTACTTC
TRBD2	.	TRBJ2-1	TRBV7-2	CASSLEKLAGNEQFF	TGTGCCAGCAGCTTAGAGAAACTAGCGGGGAATGAGCAGTTCTTC
.	.	TRBJ1-2	TRBV19	CASTTLQGGHYGYTF	TGTGCCAGTACCACACTTCAGGGAGGTCACTATGGCTACACCTTC
.	.	TRBJ2-1	TRBV7-9	CASSLLGGNEQFF	TGTGCCAGCAGCTTATTAGGGGGAAATGAGCAGTTCTTC
.	.	TRBJ1-1	TRBV29-1	CSVPTTNTEAFF	TGCAGCGTTCCTACCACGAACACTGAAGCTTTCTTT
TRBD1	.	TRBJ2-5	TRBV11-3	CASSSQTGDGTQYF	TGTGCCAGCAGCTCCCAGACAGGGGATGGGACCCAGTACTTC
TRBD2	once	TRBJ2-7	TRBV28	CASLTGGGRAHEQYF	TGTGCCAGCCTAACCGGGGGCGGGAGGGCCCACGAGCAGTACTTC
TRBD1	.	TRBJ1-1	TRBV18	CASSPGQGENTEAFF	TGTGCCAGCTCACCGGGACAGGGGGAGAACACTGAAGCTTTCTTT
.	once	TRBJ2-1	TRBV5-1	CASSLGTNTVGGQFF	TGCGCCAGCAGCCTAGGGACTAACACCGTCGGGGGCCAGTTCTTC
.	.	TRBJ2-1	TRBV10-3	CAISDLGALNNEQFF	TGTGCCATCAGTGATTTAGGGGCGTTAAACAATGAGCAGTTCTTC